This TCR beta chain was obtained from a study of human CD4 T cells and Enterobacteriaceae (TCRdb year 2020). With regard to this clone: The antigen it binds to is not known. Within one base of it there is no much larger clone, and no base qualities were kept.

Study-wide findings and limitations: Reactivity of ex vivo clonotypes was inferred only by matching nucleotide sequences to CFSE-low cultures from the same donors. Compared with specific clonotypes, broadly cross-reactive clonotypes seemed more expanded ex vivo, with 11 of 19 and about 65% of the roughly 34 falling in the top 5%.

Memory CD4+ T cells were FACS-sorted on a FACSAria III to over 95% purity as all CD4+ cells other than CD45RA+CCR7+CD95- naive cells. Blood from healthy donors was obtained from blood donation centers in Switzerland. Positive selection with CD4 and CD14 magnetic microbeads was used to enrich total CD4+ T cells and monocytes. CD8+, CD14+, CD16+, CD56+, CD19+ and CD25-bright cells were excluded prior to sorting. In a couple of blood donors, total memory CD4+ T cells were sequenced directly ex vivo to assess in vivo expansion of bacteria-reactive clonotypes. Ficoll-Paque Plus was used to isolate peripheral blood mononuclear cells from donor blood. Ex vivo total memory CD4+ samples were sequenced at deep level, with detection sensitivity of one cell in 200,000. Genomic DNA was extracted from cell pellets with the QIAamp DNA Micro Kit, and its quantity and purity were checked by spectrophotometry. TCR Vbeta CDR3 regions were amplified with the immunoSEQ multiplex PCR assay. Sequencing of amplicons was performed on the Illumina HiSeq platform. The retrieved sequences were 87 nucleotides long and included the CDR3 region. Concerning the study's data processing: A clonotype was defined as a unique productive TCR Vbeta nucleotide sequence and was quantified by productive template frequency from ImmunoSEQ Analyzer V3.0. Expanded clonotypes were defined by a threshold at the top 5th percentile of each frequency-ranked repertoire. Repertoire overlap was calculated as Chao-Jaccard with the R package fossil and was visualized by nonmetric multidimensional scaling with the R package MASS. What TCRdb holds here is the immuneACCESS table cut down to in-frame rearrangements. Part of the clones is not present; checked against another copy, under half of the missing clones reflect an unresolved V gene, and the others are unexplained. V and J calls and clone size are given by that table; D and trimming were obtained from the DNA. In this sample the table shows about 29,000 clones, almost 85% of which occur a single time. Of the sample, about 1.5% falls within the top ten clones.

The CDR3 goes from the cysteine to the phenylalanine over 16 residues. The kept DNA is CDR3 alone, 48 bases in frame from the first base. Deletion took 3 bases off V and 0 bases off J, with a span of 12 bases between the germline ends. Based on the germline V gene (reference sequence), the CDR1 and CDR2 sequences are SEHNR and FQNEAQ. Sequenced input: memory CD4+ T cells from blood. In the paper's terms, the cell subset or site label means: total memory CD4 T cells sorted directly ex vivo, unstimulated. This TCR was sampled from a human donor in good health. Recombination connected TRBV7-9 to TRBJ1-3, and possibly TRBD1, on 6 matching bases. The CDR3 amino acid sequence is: CASSFQGGLSGNTIYF. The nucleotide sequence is TGTGCCAGCAGCTTCCAAGGGGGACTCTCTGGAAACACCATATATTTT.